One sample yielded the 21 T cell receptor beta chains listed below, sequenced in a study of PD-1 blockade in classical Hodgkin lymphoma. Each patient's relapse followed autologous stem cell transplantation, and brentuximab vedotin exposure varied. TCRdb keeps only in-frame clones here, not all; method: immunoSEQ multiplex PCR. Seen here are some 62,000 clones, approximately 88% observed once, and the top ten hold about 12%. The material was peripheral blood mononuclear cells (PBMCs), obtained at baseline. These receptor sequences come from a human donor with classical Hodgkin lymphoma.

The rearrangement joins TRBV2 to TRBJ2-5; either TRBD1 or TRBD2 may supply D (5 bases each). With 7 bases removed from V and 3 bases from J, the gap between germline ends came to 12 bases. Germline V gene lookup returns CDR1 SNHLY and CDR2 FYNNEI. The CDR3 spans 13 residues. In nucleotides, the CDR3 is TGTGCCAGCATCGGGGCGACAGAAGAGACCCAGTACTTC. It yields the protein CASIGATEETQYF.

This clone was detected once. This chain joins TRBV30 and TRBJ1-4, with 10 bases matching TRBD1. Germline lookup yields CDR1 GTSNPN and CDR2 SVGIG (reference sequence). This CDR3 has 17 residues. The V and J ends lost 0 bases and 3 bases, in that order; junction bases with no gene match: 7. This CDR3 is CAWSVPDRGFSNEKLFF. The CDR3 nucleotides read TGTGCCTGGAGTGTACCGGACAGGGGGTTTTCTAATGAAAAACTGTTTTTT.

The chain has TRBV11-2 and TRBJ2-7, with D unclear. The V gene lost 4 bases and the J gene lost 6 bases, with 16 bases spanning the gap. CDR3 length: 14 residues. The germline gives CDR1 SGHAT, CDR2 FQNNGV. The CDR3: CASSSTTWPLEQYF. The CDR3 bases are TGTGCCAGCAGCTCCACGACCTGGCCCCTCGAGCAGTACTTC. The variable domain in full, with the rest retrieved from reference TRBV11-2 and TRBJ2-7, is EAGVAQSPRYKIIEKRQSVAFWCNPISGHATLYWYQQILGQGPKLLIQFQNNGVVDDSQLPKDRFSAERLKGVDSTLKIQPAKLEDSAVYLCASSSTTWPLEQYFGPGTRLTVT.

The chain joins TRBV11-3 to TRBJ2-2; D call uncertain. V dropped 5 bases and J dropped 6 bases, with 16 bases sitting between them. The CDR3 length is 15 residues. The germline gives CDR1 SGHNT, CDR2 YENEEA. CDR3 protein: CASSPNFPDAGELFF. The CDR3, as DNA: TGTGCCAGCAGCCCAAACTTCCCCGACGCCGGGGAGCTGTTTTTT.

The chain links TRBV2 to TRBJ1-2; D is unclear. CDR1 is SNHLY, CDR2 FYNNEI, per germline. This CDR3 is built from 14 residues. V gave up 4 bases and J gave up 0 bases, with 9 bases separating them. CDR3 protein: CASSGAGANYGYTF. Here the CDR3 DNA reads TGTGCCAGCAGTGGGGCAGGAGCTAACTATGGCTACACCTTC.

The rearrangement links TRBV2 to TRBJ1-6, with a weak D call TRBD1 (5 bases). CDR1 is SNHLY and CDR2 is FYNNEI in the germline V gene. V dropped 5 bases and J dropped 10 bases, with 21 bases sitting between them. The CDR3 loop spans 16 amino acids. CDR3 nucleotide sequence: TGTGCCAGCAGTCAAAGGTCGGGACTTGACGGATCACCCCTCCACTTT. Amino acid sequence: CASSQRSGLDGSPLHF.

CDR3 loop: CASSYSEEQFF. The CDR3 bases are TGTGCCAGCAGTTACTCGGAGGAGCAGTTCTTC. This rearrangement joins TRBV6-5 to TRBJ2-1; the D is unclear. V was trimmed by 0 bases and J by 10 bases, leaving 4 bases between them. Germline V gene sequence: CDR1 MNHEY, CDR2 SVGAGI. The CDR3 totals 11 residues.

The gene calls are TRBV6-6 and TRBJ2-5; the match to TRBD2 covers 10 bases. Trimming removed 0 bases from V and 3 bases from J; junction bases left unmatched: 4. CDR1 is MNHNY and CDR2 is SVGAGI in the germline V gene (reference sequence). This CDR3 has 16 residues. The CDR3 DNA reads as TGTGCCAGCAGTTACTCGAGGCTAGCGGGGGAAGAGACCCAGTACTTC. Its protein product is CASSYSRLAGEETQYF.

The chain uses TRBV30 and TRBJ1-1; no definite D call. Germline CDR1 and CDR2: GTSNPN and SVGIG (reference sequence). Trimming left V 2 bases short and J 0 bases short, with 16 bases between. The CDR3 is made up of 16 amino acids. CDR3 protein: CAWSLDGYTVNTEAFF. CDR3 in DNA: TGTGCCTGGAGTCTGGACGGCTACACCGTGAACACTGAAGCTTTCTTT.

This clone was found a few times. V and J are TRBV28 and TRBJ1-6, with TRBD1 matching over 7 bases. The V and J ends lost 5 bases and 8 bases, in that order; junction bases with no gene match: 3. The CDR3 totals 13 residues. Germline-derived CDR1 and CDR2 are MDHEN and SYDVKM. The CDR3 loop is CASSRQGYSPLHF. The CDR3 DNA follows: TGTGCCAGCAGTCGACAGGGCTATTCACCCCTCCACTTT.

The rearrangement links TRBV25-1 to TRBJ1-2; 7 bases map to TRBD1. The trim removed 3 bases at V and 2 bases at J, leaving 6 bases unmatched. The germline gives CDR1 MGHDK, CDR2 SYGVNS. This CDR3 comprises 15 residues. The CDR3 nucleotides read TGTGCCAGCAGTGAGGGTTCGACAGGGAACTATGGCTACACCTTC. This gives the protein CASSEGSTGNYGYTF.

In regard to this clone: Different DNA sequences within this sample yield the same CDR3. The chain uses TRBV29-1 and TRBJ1-4; D is undetermined. Germline CDR1 SQVTM, CDR2 ANQGSEA. CDR3 length equals 13 residues. V gave up 6 bases and J gave up 7 bases, with 15 bases separating them. DNA for the CDR3: TGCAGCGTCAGGCTTTCGGGTGGTGAAAAACTGTTTTTT. It yields the protein CSVRLSGGEKLFF.

The chain couples TRBV11-3 to TRBJ2-1; the match to TRBD2 covers 8 bases. The CDR3 has 20 amino acids. CDR1 is SGHNT, CDR2 YENEEA, per germline. V was clipped by 5 bases and J by 4 bases; unmatched bases: 22. The CDR3 DNA reads TGTGCCAGCAGCACAGATGGCCGGTTTAGAACGGGGGGGAATTACAATGAGCAGTTCTTC. This sequence encodes CASSTDGRFRTGGNYNEQFF.

The chain uses TRBV28 and TRBJ1-1; possibly TRBD1 for D (5 bases). Trimming removed 2 bases from V and 3 bases from J, with 10 bases in between. The germline gives CDR1 MDHEN, CDR2 SYDVKM. CDR3 length: 14 residues. CDR3: CASSLGAVDTEAFF. CDR3 nucleotide sequence: TGTGCCAGCAGTTTAGGGGCTGTCGACACTGAAGCTTTCTTT.

The count of this clone is one. This CDR3 reads CASSIGRIGSYEQYF. The CDR3 bases are TGTGCCAGTAGTATAGGACGTATTGGTTCCTACGAGCAGTACTTC. The chain recombines TRBV19 with TRBJ2-7; D is ambiguous. The CDR3 loop spans 15 amino acids. With 1 base removed from V and 1 base from J, the gap between germline ends came to 11 bases. Germline V lookup: CDR1 LNHDA, CDR2 SQIVND (reference sequence).

The chain couples TRBV19 to TRBJ1-1, with 9 nucleotides matching TRBD1. This CDR3 comprises 15 residues. With V trimmed by 3 bases and J by 7 bases, 9 bases remained unmatched. CDR1 is LNHDA and CDR2 is SQIVND in the germline V gene (reference sequence). The CDR3 spells CASSIWGQGENEAFF. The CDR3 DNA sequence: TGTGCCAGTAGTATCTGGGGACAGGGAGAGAATGAAGCTTTCTTT. The full variable domain, its missing parts supplied by reference TRBV19 and TRBJ1-1, is DGGITQSPKYLFRKEGQNVTLSCEQNLNHDAMYWYRQDPGQGLRLIYYSQIVNDFQKGDIAEGYSVSREKKESFPLTVTSAQKNPTAFYLCASSIWGQGENEAFFGQGTRLTVV.

The chain combines TRBV11-2 with TRBJ1-5; no reliable D call. CDR1 and CDR2 from the germline V gene are SGHAT and FQNNGV. The CDR3 length is 15 residues. Trimming cost V 3 bases and J 2 bases, with 11 bases left between them. DNA of the CDR3: TGTGCCAGCAGCTTGGACGGGAAGGGCAATCAGCCCCAGCATTTT. It specifies CASSLDGKGNQPQHF.

A single count supports this clone. V usage is TRBV6-5 and J usage is TRBJ2-7, with unresolved D. V lost 0 bases and J 3 bases, leaving 6 bases between the germline ends. From germline, CDR1 is MNHEY and CDR2 SVGAGI. The CDR3 has 13 residues. CDR3 coding DNA: TGTGCCAGCAGTTACTCCGGGTTCTACGAGCAGTACTTC. Amino acid sequence: CASSYSGFYEQYF.

The chain recombines TRBV5-6 with TRBJ1-4; D is ambiguous. Germline V gene data show CDR1 as SGHDT and CDR2 as YYEEEE. Trimming took 2 bases from V and 1 from J, leaving 6 bases between them. The CDR3 consists of 14 residues. The CDR3 bases are TGTGCCAGCAGCTTCGAAGGAACTAATGAAAAACTGTTTTTT. As protein: CASSFEGTNEKLFF.

The rearrangement uses TRBV27 and TRBJ1-1; 8 bases agree with TRBD1. The V and J ends lost 6 bases and 2 bases, in that order; junction bases with no gene match: 5. The CDR3 covers 14 residues. In germline, CDR1 is MNHEY, CDR2 SMNVEV (reference sequence). The CDR3 reads CASSPGQVNTEAFF. The CDR3 bases are TGTGCCAGCAGCCCGGGACAGGTTAACACTGAAGCTTTCTTT.

The V and J genes are TRBV4-3 and TRBJ2-3; 9 bases are a match to TRBD2. J lost 3 bases, V lost 1 base, and 5 bases had no gene match. The CDR3 consists of 16 residues. Per germline, CDR1 LGHNA and CDR2 YSLEER. CDR3 residues: CASSQAGLADTDTQYF. DNA of the CDR3: TGCGCCAGCAGCCAAGCGGGACTAGCAGATACAGATACGCAGTATTTT.